A selection of T cell receptor beta chains follows, all from one sample in a study of T cell responses to AZD1222 COVID-19 vaccine. Sequencing was performed with immunoSEQ multiplex PCR; in TCRdb, only in-frame clones are kept and a portion is missing. The data show some 98,000 clones, around 85% seen once. Source: peripheral blood, taken 28 days after the second AZD1222 dose. Receptors were obtained from an adult who received the AZD1222 COVID-19 vaccine. CDR3s include the opening cysteine and the closing phenylalanine or tryptophan. The order of the fields is D gene, V gene, clone size, J gene, CDR3 protein, CDR3 DNA. D genes are given only for firm matches. Only part of the rows carry a size: once, few, many, or a class if the clone is expanded.

NA	TRBV5-1	once	TRBJ1-1	CASSLSGRNTEAFF	TGCGCCAGCAGCTTGTCTGGGCGGAACACTGAAGCTTTCTTT
NA	TRBV5-1	NA	TRBJ1-6	CASSRQLNSPLHF	TGCGCCAGCAGCCGACAACTTAATTCACCCCTCCACTTT
NA	TRBV4-2	NA	TRBJ1-5	CASSQPGVDTSNQPQHF	TGTGCCAGCAGCCAACCAGGGGTTGATACATCAAATCAGCCCCAGCATTTT
NA	TRBV6-2/TRBV6-3	NA	TRBJ2-1	CASSHSILTESYNEQFF	TGTGCCAGCAGCCACTCGATACTTACGGAATCCTACAATGAGCAGTTCTTC
NA	TRBV7-2	NA	TRBJ1-5	CASSLVRGGQPQHF	TGTGCCAGCAGCTTAGTGCGGGGGGGACAGCCCCAGCATTTT
NA	TRBV19	NA	TRBJ2-5	CASRAGGGETQYF	TGTGCCAGTCGGGCAGGTGGGGGGGAGACCCAGTACTTC
NA	TRBV27	NA	TRBJ2-1	CASSPRVDSYNEQFF	TGTGCCAGCAGTCCCCGCGTAGACTCCTACAATGAGCAGTTCTTC
NA	TRBV5-1	NA	TRBJ1-6	CASSLWREDMGSPLHF	TGCGCCAGCAGCTTATGGAGAGAGGACATGGGTTCACCCCTCCACTTT
NA	TRBV7-9	NA	TRBJ1-1	CASSSSGGEDNTEAFF	TGTGCCAGCAGCTCCTCGGGGGGTGAGGACAACACTGAAGCTTTCTTT
NA	TRBV7-8	once	TRBJ2-7	CASSSFWGQGYEQYF	TGTGCCAGCAGCTCTTTCTGGGGGCAGGGCTACGAGCAGTACTTC
TRBD2	TRBV4-2	NA	TRBJ2-7	CASSQDSGMGGGYEQYF	TGTGCCAGCAGCCAAGATAGTGGTATGGGCGGGGGGTACGAGCAGTACTTC
NA	TRBV4-1	NA	TRBJ2-4	CASSQDPGSKNIQYF	TGCGCCAGCAGCCAAGATCCAGGAAGCAAAAACATTCAGTACTTC
NA	TRBV9	NA	TRBJ1-1	CASSVLQGNTEAFF	TGTGCCAGCAGCGTACTACAGGGCAACACTGAAGCTTTCTTT
NA	TRBV4-1	NA	TRBJ1-5	CASSQDYSGYSNQPQHF	TGCGCCAGCAGCCAAGATTACTCGGGGTATAGCAATCAGCCCCAGCATTTT
NA	TRBV5-1	NA	TRBJ1-4	CASSLGQSPSTNEKLFF	TGCGCCAGCAGCTTGGGTCAGAGCCCCTCAACTAATGAAAAACTGTTTTTT
TRBD2	TRBV7-8	NA	TRBJ2-3	CASSLPFREGTDTQYF	TGTGCCAGCAGCTTACCCTTCCGGGAGGGGACAGATACGCAGTATTTT
NA	TRBV15	NA	TRBJ2-2	CATSRASYGELFF	TGTGCCACCAGCAGAGCCAGTTACGGGGAGCTGTTTTTT
TRBD1	TRBV27	NA	TRBJ2-7	CASSLKGQGNEQYF	TGTGCCAGCAGTTTAAAGGGACAGGGGAACGAGCAGTACTTC
NA	TRBV6-5	NA	TRBJ1-1	CASSRQMNTEAFF	TGTGCCAGCAGTCGCCAGATGAACACTGAAGCTTTCTTT
TRBD2	TRBV5-3	NA	TRBJ2-7	CARSLLGGNEQYF	TGTGCCAGAAGTTTGCTGGGGGGGAACGAGCAGTACTTC
TRBD1	TRBV19	NA	TRBJ1-2	CASSIGGGYYGYTF	TGTGCCAGTAGTATAGGAGGGGGCTACTATGGCTACACCTTC
NA	TRBV3-1/TRBV3-2	NA	TRBJ1-6	CASSQPGTSSYNSPLHF	TGTGCCAGCAGCCAACCAGGGACCAGCTCCTATAATTCACCCCTCCACTTT
NA	TRBV7-3	once	TRBJ2-7	CASSPGRLYEQYF	TGTGCCAGCAGCCCGGGACGGCTCTACGAGCAGTACTTC
NA	TRBV7-9	NA	TRBJ1-2	CASSLGAGSYGYTF	TGTGCCAGCAGCTTGGGTGCAGGGTCCTATGGCTACACCTTC
NA	TRBV9	NA	TRBJ2-7	CASSFVRRDTYSYEQYF	TGTGCCAGCAGCTTTGTACGAAGGGACACCTACTCCTACGAGCAGTACTTC
NA	TRBV19	NA	TRBJ1-5	CASSGGAGRSNQPQHF	TGTGCCAGTAGTGGGGGCGCCGGGCGATCCAATCAGCCCCAGCATTTT
NA	TRBV9	NA	TRBJ1-3	CASSVVEGTGNTIYF	TGTGCCAGCAGCGTAGTCGAGGGTACAGGAAACACCATATATTTT
TRBD2	TRBV9	medium-sized	TRBJ2-1	CASSPTSGGNWNEQFF	TGTGCCAGCAGCCCGACTAGCGGGGGGAATTGGAATGAGCAGTTCTTC
NA	TRBV24-1	NA	TRBJ2-1	CATSDTRGASYNEQFF	TGTGCCACCAGTGATACCCGGGGAGCCTCCTACAATGAGCAGTTCTTC
NA	TRBV21-1	NA	TRBJ2-5	CASSSSGTSGSETQYF	TGTGCCAGCAGCTCCTCCGGGACTAGCGGGTCAGAGACCCAGTACTTC
NA	TRBV12-1	NA	TRBJ2-6	CASSFFQDSGANVLTF	TGTGCCAGCAGCTTTTTCCAAGACTCTGGGGCCAACGTCCTGACTTTC
NA	TRBV7-9	few	TRBJ1-1	CASSPIGDTEAFF	TGTGCCAGCAGCCCGATCGGAGACACTGAAGCTTTCTTT
TRBD1	TRBV4-3	NA	TRBJ1-2	CASSQVAGTGGSYGYTF	TGCGCCAGCAGCCAAGTTGCCGGGACAGGGGGAAGCTATGGCTACACCTTC
NA	TRBV2	NA	TRBJ1-6	CASSGTENSPLHF	TGTGCCAGCAGTGGCACAGAAAACTCACCCCTCCACTTT
NA	TRBV29-1	NA	TRBJ2-1	CSVGAVSYNEQFF	TGCAGCGTTGGGGCAGTCTCCTACAATGAGCAGTTCTTC
NA	TRBV6-1	NA	TRBJ2-4	CASSEVRDTKNIQYF	TGTGCCAGCAGTGAAGTTCGGGATACCAAAAACATTCAGTACTTC
NA	TRBV18	NA	TRBJ2-7	CASSPPSIAYEQYF	TGTGCCAGCTCACCACCTAGCATTGCCTACGAGCAGTACTTC
NA	TRBV5-1	once	TRBJ1-2	CASSSTQGGRYGYTF	TGCGCCAGCAGCTCAACACAGGGAGGAAGGTATGGCTACACCTTC
NA	TRBV4-3	NA	TRBJ1-1	CASSQDPIENTEAFF	TGCGCCAGCAGCCAAGATCCCATTGAGAACACTGAAGCTTTCTTT
NA	TRBV6-5	NA	TRBJ2-1	CASMVGTPINEQFF	TGTGCCAGCATGGTCGGGACTCCTATCAATGAGCAGTTCTTC
NA	TRBV19	NA	TRBJ2-7	CASSIVASRYEQYF	TGTGCCAGTAGTATCGTAGCTAGCCGCTACGAGCAGTACTTC
NA	TRBV30	NA	TRBJ1-2	CAWRDGNYGYTF	TGTGCCTGGAGGGACGGGAACTATGGCTACACCTTC
TRBD2	TRBV6-5	NA	TRBJ2-1	CASSTVAGGYNEQFF	TGTGCCAGCAGTACTGTAGCGGGGGGGTACAATGAGCAGTTCTTC